This TCR beta chain derives from a study of blood T cell repertoires in COVID-19. Study-wide context: T cells, B-cell-depleted T cells, or PBMCs supplied cDNA or gDNA.

V lost 4 bases to trimming and J lost 5 bases, with 12 bases between them. Germline V gene lookup returns CDR1 MGHRA and CDR2 YSYEKL. The CDR3 consists of 15 residues. Study processing details: Researchers report that nucleated cell counts were estimated from reference gene primer amplification. Clones were read by immunoSEQ multiplex PCR, and TCRdb kept only the in-frame ones, dropping some. V, J and clone size reflect that table, while D and trimming were determined from the DNA. The data hold about 280,000 clones, with 82% observed a single time. The rearrangement links TRBV4-1 to TRBJ1-6; D perhaps matches TRBD1 (6 bases). Source material: PBMCs or T cells enriched from blood (not recorded which). The TCR was taken from a man between 35 and 55 years old who had been exposed to COVID-19. CDR3 DNA sequence: TGCGCCAGCAGCCTAGGGGGTCTCCATAATTCACCCCTCCACTTT. It translates to CASSLGGLHNSPLHF.